These T cell receptor beta chains were read from a single sample in a study of beta chain features in type 1 diabetes. Produced via immunoSEQ multiplex PCR; TCRdb's table is partial and in-frame only. The profile shows about 370,000 clones, about 15% of them singletons. Sequencing input: naive CD4+ T cells from blood. These receptors originate from a woman between 18 and 30 years old in good health. Each CDR3 is given with its conserved first and last residue. Fields, in order: D gene, V gene, clone size, J gene, CDR3 DNA, CDR3 protein. The D gene is left open where the match is weak. Only part of the rows carry a size: once, few, many, or a class if the clone is expanded.

d_gene: TRBD1; v_gene: TRBV7-9; abundance: few; j_gene: TRBJ1-2; CDR3nt: TGTGCCAGCAGCCTGACAGGGGGAGGAGAAGGCTACACCTTC; CDR3aa: CASSLTGGGEGYTF
d_gene: TRBD1; v_gene: TRBV30; abundance: NA; j_gene: TRBJ2-5; CDR3nt: TGTGCCTGGAGTGCTCAGGGACAGGAGACCCAGTACTTC; CDR3aa: CAWSAQGQETQYF
d_gene: TRBD2; v_gene: TRBV25-1; abundance: NA; j_gene: TRBJ2-1; CDR3nt: TGTGCCAGCAGTGCACTTACGGGACTAGCGGGATGGAATGAGCAGTTCTTC; CDR3aa: CASSALTGLAGWNEQFF
d_gene: TRBD2; v_gene: TRBV5-1; abundance: once; j_gene: TRBJ2-7; CDR3nt: TGCGCCAGCAGCCATTCCGGGACTAGCGAATCCTACGAGCAGTACTTC; CDR3aa: CASSHSGTSESYEQYF
d_gene: NA; v_gene: TRBV29-1; abundance: NA; j_gene: TRBJ1-1; CDR3nt: TGCAGCGTTGTGCCGGGGGGAGCTTTCTTT; CDR3aa: CSVVPGGAFF
d_gene: NA; v_gene: TRBV20-1; abundance: NA; j_gene: TRBJ2-1; CDR3nt: TGCAGTGCTAGGGGCTCCCCTATTCAGTTCTTC; CDR3aa: CSARGSPIQFF
d_gene: NA; v_gene: TRBV15; abundance: NA; j_gene: TRBJ2-7; CDR3nt: TGTGCCACCAGCAGAGAAGTCGGAGGGTCCTACGAGCAGTACTTC; CDR3aa: CATSREVGGSYEQYF
d_gene: TRBD2; v_gene: TRBV30; abundance: NA; j_gene: TRBJ2-1; CDR3nt: TGTGCCTGGGCCGGGACTAGCGTCTACAATGAGCAGTTCTTC; CDR3aa: CAWAGTSVYNEQFF
d_gene: NA; v_gene: TRBV9; abundance: few; j_gene: TRBJ2-3; CDR3nt: TGTGCCAGCAGCGTATCGAGCACAGATACGCAGTATTTT; CDR3aa: CASSVSSTDTQYF
d_gene: TRBD1; v_gene: TRBV29-1; abundance: NA; j_gene: TRBJ2-7; CDR3nt: TGCAGCGCACTGGGACAGGCATTTTACGAGCAGTACTTC; CDR3aa: CSALGQAFYEQYF
d_gene: NA; v_gene: TRBV7-9; abundance: few; j_gene: TRBJ1-2; CDR3nt: TGTGCCAGCAGGCCCAGGGTGGACTATGGCTACACCTTC; CDR3aa: CASRPRVDYGYTF
d_gene: NA; v_gene: TRBV29-1; abundance: few; j_gene: TRBJ2-6; CDR3nt: TGCAGCGTTGAACCCCCCCTCTCTGGGGCCAACGTCCTGACTTTC; CDR3aa: CSVEPPLSGANVLTF
d_gene: NA; v_gene: TRBV7-9; abundance: NA; j_gene: TRBJ1-5; CDR3nt: TGTGCCAGCTCCACCGAGATACATCAGCCCCAGCATTTT; CDR3aa: CASSTEIHQPQHF
d_gene: TRBD2; v_gene: TRBV7-2; abundance: few; j_gene: TRBJ2-1; CDR3nt: TGTGCCAGCAGTTCTAGCGGGTTCTCCTACAATGAGCAGTTCTTC; CDR3aa: CASSSSGFSYNEQFF
d_gene: TRBD1; v_gene: TRBV18; abundance: NA; j_gene: TRBJ1-5; CDR3nt: TGTGCCAGCTCACCCGGGACAGGGACTGGCAATCAGCCCCAGCATTTT; CDR3aa: CASSPGTGTGNQPQHF
d_gene: NA; v_gene: TRBV27; abundance: NA; j_gene: TRBJ2-5; CDR3nt: TGTGCCAGCACCCTAAAAGGAGGAACAGGGATGTTGTCCCAGTACTTC; CDR3aa: CASTLKGGTGMLSQYF
d_gene: TRBD2; v_gene: TRBV25-1; abundance: NA; j_gene: TRBJ2-4; CDR3nt: TGTGCCAGCAGCCCCCAGACGGGGGGGTGGAACATTCAGTACTTC; CDR3aa: CASSPQTGGWNIQYF
d_gene: NA; v_gene: TRBV11-2; abundance: NA; j_gene: TRBJ2-7; CDR3nt: TGTGCCAGCAGCTTAACCGACAGAACCTACGAGCAGTACTTC; CDR3aa: CASSLTDRTYEQYF
d_gene: NA; v_gene: TRBV19; abundance: NA; j_gene: TRBJ2-7; CDR3nt: TGTGCCAGTAGGACATCAGGGGTAAGGGGCCCCTACGAGCAGTACTTC; CDR3aa: CASRTSGVRGPYEQYF
d_gene: TRBD2; v_gene: TRBV7-6; abundance: NA; j_gene: TRBJ2-1; CDR3nt: TGTGCCAGCAGCTTGGAACTAGCGGGACACTCCTACAATGAGCAGTTCTTC; CDR3aa: CASSLELAGHSYNEQFF
d_gene: NA; v_gene: TRBV18; abundance: few; j_gene: TRBJ2-7; CDR3nt: TGTGCCAGCTCACCACCGGTGACAAACAGCGAGCAGTACTTC; CDR3aa: CASSPPVTNSEQYF
d_gene: NA; v_gene: TRBV18; abundance: NA; j_gene: TRBJ2-2; CDR3nt: TGTGCCACCCTGGGACAAACGGTCGAGGAGCTGTTTTTT; CDR3aa: CATLGQTVEELFF
d_gene: NA; v_gene: TRBV28; abundance: NA; j_gene: TRBJ1-1; CDR3nt: TGTGCCAGCAGTTTAACTGCGAACACTGAAGCTTTCTTT; CDR3aa: CASSLTANTEAFF
d_gene: TRBD1; v_gene: TRBV29-1; abundance: NA; j_gene: TRBJ2-7; CDR3nt: TGCAGCGTCGAGGGACAGGGCAACGAGCAGTACTTC; CDR3aa: CSVEGQGNEQYF
d_gene: TRBD1; v_gene: TRBV2; abundance: NA; j_gene: TRBJ1-5; CDR3nt: TGTGCCAGCAGTGAAGGGACAGGGGGCAATCAGCCCCAGCATTTT; CDR3aa: CASSEGTGGNQPQHF
d_gene: NA; v_gene: TRBV7-8; abundance: NA; j_gene: TRBJ1-2; CDR3nt: TGTGCCAGCAGCGCCGACAGTAACCTTAACTATGGCTACACCTTC; CDR3aa: CASSADSNLNYGYTF
d_gene: NA; v_gene: TRBV30; abundance: few; j_gene: TRBJ2-2; CDR3nt: TGTGCCTGGAATAACAGGGTGGCCGGGGAGCTGTTTTTT; CDR3aa: CAWNNRVAGELFF
d_gene: TRBD2; v_gene: TRBV5-1; abundance: NA; j_gene: TRBJ2-7; CDR3nt: TGCGCCAGCAGCTTGGACGTGACTAGCGGGTACGAGCAGTACTTC; CDR3aa: CASSLDVTSGYEQYF
d_gene: NA; v_gene: TRBV6-5; abundance: NA; j_gene: TRBJ2-3; CDR3nt: TGTGCCAGCAATATCGCCGGGACACCTGTAGATACGCAGTATTTT; CDR3aa: CASNIAGTPVDTQYF
d_gene: NA; v_gene: TRBV28; abundance: NA; j_gene: TRBJ1-2; CDR3nt: TGTGCCAGCAGTTCGGGGGAGGCGTCGGGTAACTATGGCTACACCTTC; CDR3aa: CASSSGEASGNYGYTF